The TCR beta chain described here comes from a study of blood T cell repertoires in COVID-19. Study in general: The study drew acute and convalescent COVID-19 samples from the United States, Italy and Spain.

Per the study methods: From reference gene primer amplification, estimates of nucleated cell counts were derived. Profiled with immunoSEQ multiplex PCR; TCRdb holds only in-frame clones, not every one. V and J calls and clone size are as listed in that table; D and trimming were resolved from the DNA. The sample records some 280,000 clones, approximately 80% being singletons. Trimming cost V 0 bases and J 0 bases, with 9 bases left between them. The CDR3 consists of 15 residues. Germline V gives CDR1 SGHRS, CDR2 YFSETQ. The chain joins TRBV5-1 to TRBJ2-5; D uncertain. The sequenced sample consisted of peripheral blood. The receptor was derived from a woman aged 45 to 65 with active or convalescent COVID-19. CDR3 DNA sequence: TGCGCCAGCAGCTTGGAGCCAGCGTACCAAGAGACCCAGTACTTC. Translated: CASSLEPAYQETQYF.